Each of the 27 T cell receptor beta chains below was sequenced from the same sample in a study of T cell responses to AZD1222 COVID-19 vaccine. TCRdb's table, derived via immunoSEQ multiplex PCR, lists solely in-frame clones and lacks some. The sample yields tens of thousands of clones, 86% seen once. The sample in question was peripheral blood, obtained on day 0 of AZD1222 vaccination. These receptors were obtained from an adult in good health.

The chain has TRBV20-1 and TRBJ1-5, with unresolved D. The length of the CDR3 is 13 residues. CDR1 DFQATT and CDR2 SNEGSKA come from the germline V gene (reference sequence). The ends were cut back, 3 bases at V and 5 bases at J, with 11 bases in the middle. The DNA of the CDR3 is TGCAGTGCTAGTAGGATGGGATATCAGCCCCAGCATTTT. This codes for CSASRMGYQPQHF.

The chain joins TRBV30 to TRBJ1-3; TRBD1 aligns across 7 bases. Trimming removed 5 bases from V and 1 base from J; junction bases left unmatched: 8. Germline lookup yields CDR1 GTSNPN and CDR2 SVGIG (reference sequence). The CDR3 has 15 amino acids. The CDR3 sequence is CAWATGVSSGNTIYF. The CDR3 nucleotides are TGTGCCTGGGCTACAGGGGTGTCATCTGGAAACACCATATATTTT.

The chain carries TRBV6-5 and TRBJ2-7, with TRBD1 identical over 7 bases. Germline V gives CDR1 MNHEY, CDR2 SVGAGI. The CDR3 is made up of 10 amino acids. V lost 8 bases to trimming and J lost 9 bases; unmatched junction nucleotides: 4. The CDR3 bases are TGTGCCAGCGGGCAGGGGGTGCAGTACTTC. Translating gives CASGQGVQYF.

This chain links TRBV11-2 with TRBJ1-1; D unclear. Per the germline V gene, CDR1 is SGHAT and CDR2 is FQNNGV. Trimming removed 5 bases from V and 2 bases from J, with 15 bases in between. This CDR3 is built from 15 residues. CDR3 in amino acids: CASSHWSGFNTEAFF. DNA of the CDR3: TGTGCCAGCAGCCACTGGAGTGGCTTCAACACTGAAGCTTTCTTT. The full variable domain, with the rest looked up from reference TRBV11-2 and TRBJ1-1, is EAGVAQSPRYKIIEKRQSVAFWCNPISGHATLYWYQQILGQGPKLLIQFQNNGVVDDSQLPKDRFSAERLKGVDSTLKIQPAKLEDSAVYLCASSHWSGFNTEAFFGQGTRLTVV.

This chain links TRBV12-5 with TRBJ2-1; 10 nucleotides line up with TRBD2. The germline V gene encodes CDR1 LGHNT and CDR2 FRNRAP. The CDR3 runs to 18 residues. Trimming at V came to 0 bases and at J to 0 bases, leaving 5 bases not matched to a gene. CDR3 bases: TGTGCTAGTGGTTTGGTACTAGCGGGGCCCAGCTCCTACAATGAGCAGTTCTTC. It codes for CASGLVLAGPSSYNEQFF.

The rearrangement links TRBV24-1 to TRBJ1-2; 7 bases are a match to TRBD1. The V gene end was trimmed by 1 base and the J gene end by 6 bases; junction bases not matched to a gene: 4. Germline values: CDR1 KGHDR, CDR2 SFDVKD. This CDR3 contains 14 residues. The CDR3 loop is CATSDLDRADGYTF. The CDR3 nucleotides read TGTGCCACCAGTGATTTAGACAGGGCAGATGGCTACACCTTC.

A single count supports this clone. The chain recombines TRBV11-2 with TRBJ2-2, with 9 bases that match TRBD2. Trimming cost V 4 bases and J 5 bases; bases outside gene matches: 8. CDR1 is SGHAT, CDR2 FQNNGV, per germline. This CDR3 comprises 16 residues. The CDR3 nucleotides are TGTGCCAGCAGCTCCGGGACTAGCTATGGAACCGGGGAGCTGTTTTTT. This encodes CASSSGTSYGTGELFF.

The chain recombines TRBV6-5 with TRBJ2-7; 7 positions agree with TRBD2. The trim removed 0 bases at V and 3 bases at J, leaving 5 bases unmatched. The CDR3 is 15 amino acids. Germline V gene lookup returns CDR1 MNHEY and CDR2 SVGAGI. The CDR3 is CASSYSAGALYEQYF. CDR3 DNA: TGTGCCAGCAGTTACTCGGCGGGAGCCCTCTACGAGCAGTACTTC.

This chain links TRBV6-5 with TRBJ1-1; TRBD1 might be the D (6 bases). The CDR3 consists of 11 residues. V gave up 6 bases and J gave up 11 bases, with 13 bases separating them. CDR1 and CDR2 from the germline V gene are MNHEY and SVGAGI. The CDR3 DNA reads TGTGCCAGCAGAGGGGGGCGGGTGGCTTTCTTT. It specifies CASRGGRVAFF.

The chain couples TRBV6-5 to TRBJ2-1; 8 positions match TRBD1. The V and J ends lost 2 bases and 11 bases, in that order; junction bases with no gene match: 2. The CDR3 is 12 amino acids. Germline loops: CDR1 MNHEY, CDR2 SVGAGI. CDR3 loop: CASSYRQGKQFF. The CDR3, as DNA: TGTGCCAGCAGTTACCGACAGGGGAAGCAGTTCTTC.

The rearrangement joins TRBV9 to TRBJ2-1, with 7 bases aligning to TRBD2. J lost 8 bases, V lost 3 bases, and 11 bases had no gene match. CDR3 length equals 15 residues. CDR1 is SGDLS, CDR2 YYNGEE, per germline. The CDR3 DNA sequence: TGTGCCAGCAGCGAGATCGGAGGACTAGAAGATGAGCAGTTCTTC. Protein product: CASSEIGGLEDEQFF.

V and J are TRBV5-1 and TRBJ2-1; 8 bases line up with TRBD2. Per the germline V gene, CDR1 is SGHRS and CDR2 is YFSETQ. CDR3 length: 15 residues. Germline trimming cut 1 base from V and 4 bases from J; bases unmatched to any gene: 4. CDR3 in amino acids: CASSLNSGVYNEQFF. In DNA, the CDR3 is TGCGCCAGCAGCTTGAATAGCGGGGTGTACAATGAGCAGTTCTTC.

The J gene is TRBJ2-1, the V gene TRBV10-3; D is perhaps TRBD1 or TRBD2 (5 bases each). CDR3 length equals 14 residues. Germline V gives CDR1 ENHRY, CDR2 SYGVKD. The V gene lost 11 bases and the J gene lost 8 bases, with 22 bases spanning the gap. Written as DNA, the CDR3 is TGTGCCTCCTCCCCCCGGGGCCAAAGCGATGAGCAGTTCTTC. Residues: CASSPRGQSDEQFF.

The J gene is TRBJ2-5, the V gene TRBV21-1; the DNA was not compared with TRBD2, the D call given in the table. TRBV21-1 is designated a pseudogene. The CDR3 loop spans 12 amino acids. CDR3 sequence: CASRSGGETQYF. CDR3 in DNA: TGTGCCAGCAGATCCGGAGGAGAGACCCAGTACTTC.

V and J are TRBV4-3 and TRBJ2-7, with 7 positions matching TRBD1. The CDR3 is made up of 14 amino acids. V was clipped by 1 base and J by 4 bases; unmatched bases: 4. Per germline, CDR1 LGHNA and CDR2 YSLEER. CDR3 in DNA: TGCGCCAGCAGCCAAGGCGAGGGGGCATACGAGCAGTACTTC. It translates to CASSQGEGAYEQYF.

This sequence joins TRBV6-2 or TRBV6-3 and TRBJ1-5; D remains unclear. The CDR3 is 14 amino acids. V lost 1 base to trimming and J lost 3 bases, with 7 bases between them. The V gene's germline CDR1 is MNHEY and CDR2 SVGEGT. The CDR3 loop reads CASSYFNVNQPQHF. Written as DNA, the CDR3 is TGTGCCAGCAGTTACTTTAATGTCAATCAGCCCCAGCATTTT.

This clone has a handful of counts. The chain employs TRBV10-2 and TRBJ2-4, with D uncertain. CDR1 is WSHSY and CDR2 is SAAADI in the germline V gene. The V end was cut by 3 bases, the J end by 3 bases, with 9 bases between. The CDR3 has 14 residues. In DNA form, the CDR3 reads TGCGCCAGCAGTGATAAGGACGTCAAAAACATTCAGTACTTC. It encodes CASSDKDVKNIQYF.

The J gene is TRBJ2-7, the V gene TRBV5-6, with D possibly matching TRBD1 (5 bases). Deletions cut 1 base from V and 4 bases from J, with 18 bases between. This CDR3 comprises 16 residues. Germline V lookup: CDR1 SGHDT, CDR2 YYEEEE. CDR3 protein: CASSLMQGNAEYEQYF. The CDR3 nucleotides are TGTGCCAGCAGCTTGATGCAGGGAAACGCAGAATACGAGCAGTACTTC.

The V and J genes are TRBV6-5 and TRBJ1-1; D is ambiguous. V was shortened by 4 bases and J by 4 bases, with 7 bases between the two germline ends. This CDR3 has 12 residues. Germline V gives CDR1 MNHEY, CDR2 SVGAGI. The CDR3 bases are TGTGCCAGCAGTTTCGGATCCACTGAAGCTTTCTTT. This gives the protein CASSFGSTEAFF.

V and J are TRBV6-5 and TRBJ2-1; possibly TRBD1 for D (5 bases). This CDR3 region has 12 residues. Trimming left V 8 bases short and J 5 bases short, with 10 bases between. CDR1 and CDR2 from the germline V gene are MNHEY and SVGAGI. The CDR3 here is CASADRNNEQFF. CDR3 nucleotide sequence: TGTGCCAGCGCAGACAGAAACAATGAGCAGTTCTTC.

V and J are TRBV9 and TRBJ1-5; D gene unclear. The germline V gene has CDR1 SGDLS and CDR2 YYNGEE. V was cut by 2 bases and J by 0 bases, with 9 bases left in between. The CDR3 extends over 15 amino acids. CDR3: CASSVDGRSNQPQHF. Here the CDR3 DNA reads TGTGCCAGCAGCGTGGATGGGCGTAGCAATCAGCCCCAGCATTTT.

In its sample, this clone was seen once. This chain uses TRBV10-3 with TRBJ2-1, with 7 nucleotides matching TRBD2. Per the germline V gene, CDR1 is ENHRY and CDR2 is SYGVKD. Trimming at V came to 3 bases and at J to 8 bases, leaving 10 bases not matched to a gene. This CDR3 is 15 amino acids long. The CDR3 loop is CAISDLGGRLDEQFF. The CDR3 region has the DNA TGTGCCATCAGTGACCTGGGCGGGAGATTGGATGAGCAGTTCTTC.

This chain uses TRBV28 with TRBJ2-4, with D hard to call. This CDR3 is built from 15 residues. Trimming removed 3 bases at V and 10 bases at J, with 19 bases between. Per germline, CDR1 MDHEN and CDR2 SYDVKM. CDR3 DNA sequence: TGTGCCAGCAGTTTTACGACCCCGGGTGGCCAGATTCAGTACTTC. It encodes CASSFTTPGGQIQYF.

The gene calls are TRBV7-9 and TRBJ2-7; 10 bases map to TRBD1. This CDR3 comprises 14 residues. V lost 4 bases and J lost 7; bases outside the gene matches: 7. Looked up from germline, CDR1 is SEHNR and CDR2 is FQNEAQ (reference sequence). For the CDR3, the DNA is TGTGCCAGCAGCTCCGGGACAGGGGAGTTGGAGCAGTACTTC. Encoded protein: CASSSGTGELEQYF.

The chain combines TRBV28 with TRBJ2-1; 7 bases are shared with TRBD2. Germline CDR1 is MDHEN and CDR2 is SYDVKM. With 5 bases clipped from V and 5 bases from J, the junction kept 18 bases outside the gene matches. The CDR3 loop spans 18 amino acids. The CDR3 protein is CASSPSRGSLWGDNEQFF. The CDR3 coding sequence is TGTGCCAGCAGTCCCTCGCGGGGGTCGTTATGGGGAGACAATGAGCAGTTCTTC.

The chain is built from TRBV30 and TRBJ2-5; 8 bases map to TRBD1. The CDR3 has 15 residues. V dropped 4 bases and J dropped 3; count of bases not matched to a gene: 10. CDR1 is GTSNPN and CDR2 is SVGIG in the germline V gene (reference sequence). The CDR3 sequence is CAWMQGATGKETQYF. The CDR3 DNA is TGTGCCTGGATGCAGGGGGCGACGGGGAAAGAGACCCAGTACTTC.

The J gene is TRBJ1-4, the V gene TRBV9; no clear D. V dropped 3 bases and J dropped 4 bases, with 13 bases sitting between them. The CDR3 loop spans 15 amino acids. Looked up from germline, CDR1 is SGDLS and CDR2 is YYNGEE. The CDR3 region has the DNA TGTGCCAGCAGCGAGGGAACAGCCCATAATGAAAAACTGTTTTTT. It translates to CASSEGTAHNEKLFF.